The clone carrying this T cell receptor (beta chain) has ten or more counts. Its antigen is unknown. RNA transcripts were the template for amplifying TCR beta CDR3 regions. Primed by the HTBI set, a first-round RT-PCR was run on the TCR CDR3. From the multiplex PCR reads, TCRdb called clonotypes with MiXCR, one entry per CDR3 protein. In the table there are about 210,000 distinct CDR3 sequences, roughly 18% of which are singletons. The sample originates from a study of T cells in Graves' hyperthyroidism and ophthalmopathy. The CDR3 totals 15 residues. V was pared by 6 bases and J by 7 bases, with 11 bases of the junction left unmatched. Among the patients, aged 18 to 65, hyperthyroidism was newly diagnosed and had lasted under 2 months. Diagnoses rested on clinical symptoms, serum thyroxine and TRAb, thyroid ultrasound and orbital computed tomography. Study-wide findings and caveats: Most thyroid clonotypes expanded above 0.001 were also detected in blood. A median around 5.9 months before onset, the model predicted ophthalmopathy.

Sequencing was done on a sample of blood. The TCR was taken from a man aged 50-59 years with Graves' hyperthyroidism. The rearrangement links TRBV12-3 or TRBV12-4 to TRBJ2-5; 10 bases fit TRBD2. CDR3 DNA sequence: TGTGCCAGCAGCAAACCCGGACTAGCGGTCGGGACCCAGTACTTC. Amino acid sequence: CASSKPGLAVGTQYF.